What follows describes a single T cell receptor (beta chain). Its antigen is currently unknown. These data originate in a study of T-cell reconstitution after alpha-beta-depleted transplantation in children. Overall study findings and caveats: By about two months after transplant, alpha-beta T cells reportedly arose from several hundred graft clones that had expanded.

Trimming pared 2 bases from V and 6 bases from J, leaving 11 bases between. The CDR3 consists of 14 residues. The germline V gene has CDR1 SGHTA and CDR2 FQGTGA. For TCRbeta, the library was prepared with unique molecular identifiers. A single record per CDR3 protein comes from TCRdb applying MiXCR to the PCR reads. The sample has a few hundred thousand distinct CDR3 sequences; over 20% are singletons. This specimen was PBMCs, taken before TCRalphabeta/CD19-depleted stem cell transplant. This chain connects TRBV7-3 to TRBJ2-1, with D hard to call. This clonotype originated in a boy younger than two with Wiskott-Aldrich syndrome, due to receive a stem cell transplant. The CDR3, as DNA: TGTGCCAGCAGCTTACAAAGGGTTACCAATGAGCAGTTCTTC. Its protein is CASSLQRVTNEQFF.